The clone carrying this TCR beta chain came up once. Its antigen is unknown. The sample originates from a study of immune evolution from preneoplasia to lung adenocarcinoma. Study findings and constraints: Later-stage lesions seemingly showed higher T cell density and diversity than normal lung. Top clone share appeared to fall from AAH through AIS, MIA, adenocarcinoma.

With 6 bases removed from V and 3 bases from J, the gap between germline ends came to 8 bases. CDR3 size: 12 residues. Germline values: CDR1 MGHDK, CDR2 SYGVNS. Each case's diagnosis was confirmed by two pathologists on H&E. Profiling relied on immunoSEQ multiplex PCR, and the TCRdb table lists in-frame clones only, not all of them. The sample holds 10,000 or so clones, approximately 80% seen once. This TCR was sampled from a person between 65 and 79 years old with lung adenocarcinoma. Some clones in this sample may be carry-over from other donors' samples. Material: FFPE minimally invasive lung adenocarcinoma tissue. The V call is TRBV25-1, the J call TRBJ1-1; D ambiguous. CDR3 bases: TGTGCCAGCAGCGGACCCTACACTGAAGCTTTCTTT. It specifies CASSGPYTEAFF.